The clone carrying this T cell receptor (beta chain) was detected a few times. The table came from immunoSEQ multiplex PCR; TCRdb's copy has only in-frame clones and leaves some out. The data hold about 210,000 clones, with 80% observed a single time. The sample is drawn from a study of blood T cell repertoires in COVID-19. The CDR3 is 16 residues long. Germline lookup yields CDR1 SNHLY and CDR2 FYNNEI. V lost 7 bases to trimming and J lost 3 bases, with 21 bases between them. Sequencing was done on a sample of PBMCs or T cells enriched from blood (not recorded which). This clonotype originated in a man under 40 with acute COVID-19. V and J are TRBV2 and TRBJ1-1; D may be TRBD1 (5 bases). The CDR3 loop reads CASNTPLGPGDTEAFF. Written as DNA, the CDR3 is TGTGCCAGCAACACCCCCCTCGGGCCGGGGGACACTGAAGCTTTCTTT.